The 20 T cell receptor beta chains presented below share a single source sample, sequenced in a study of cytomegalovirus exposure and HLA in healthy donors. The study ran its PCR with 60 Vbeta and 13 Jbeta primers. Generated by immunoSEQ multiplex PCR, the TCRdb table keeps only in-frame clones and is missing some. The sample carries nearly 200,000 clones, roughly four fifths recorded once. The sequenced sample was PBMCs. The receptors were sampled from a boy aged 2 to 10 in good health and CMV-seronegative.

The V call is TRBV7-9, the J call TRBJ2-5, with D tentatively TRBD2 (6 bases). In germline, CDR1 is SEHNR, CDR2 FQNEAQ (reference sequence). V was clipped by 5 bases and J by 1 base, with 11 bases between them. The CDR3 covers 14 residues. The CDR3 loop reads CASSPRDFQETQYF. The DNA of the CDR3 is TGTGCCAGCAGCCCGAGGGACTTCCAAGAGACCCAGTACTTC.

This sequence joins TRBV6-6 and TRBJ1-4; D might be TRBD1 (6 bases). The germline V gene encodes CDR1 MNHNY and CDR2 SVGAGI (reference sequence). This CDR3 has 16 amino acids. V was shortened by 4 bases and J by 4 bases, with 16 bases between the two germline ends. CDR3 region: CASSFGSTGYNEKLFF. CDR3 DNA sequence: TGTGCCAGCAGTTTTGGGTCGACAGGTTATAATGAAAAACTGTTTTTT.

In regard to this clone: Within the sample, other DNA sequences also encode this same CDR3. J is TRBJ1-2 and V is TRBV30, with D uncertain. Germline assignment: CDR1 GTSNPN and CDR2 SVGIG (reference sequence). CDR3 size: 13 residues. V lost 1 base and J 8 bases, leaving 14 bases between the germline ends. In DNA form, the CDR3 reads TGTGCCTGGAGTGACGAGAGGCGCCGGGGCTACACCTTC. Its protein is CAWSDERRRGYTF.

The chain is built from TRBV7-2 and TRBJ1-3; TRBD1 matches 8 bases. Germline CDR1 SGHTA, CDR2 FQGNSA. CDR3 length equals 14 residues. J lost 3 bases, V lost 11 bases, and 9 bases had no gene match. The CDR3 bases are TGTGCCGGAGGACAGGGCGGAGATGGAAACACCATATATTTT. Encoded protein: CAGGQGGDGNTIYF.

The chain joins TRBV10-3 to TRBJ1-2, with 7 nucleotides matching TRBD1. V trimming: 6 bases; J trimming: 3 bases; junction bases outside the gene matches: 4. The CDR3 is 13 residues long. Germline values: CDR1 ENHRY, CDR2 SYGVKD. This chain's CDR3 is CAISPDRDYGYTF. CDR3 bases: TGTGCCATCAGCCCAGACAGGGACTATGGCTACACCTTC.

This clone was detected a few times. The V gene is TRBV9, the J gene TRBJ2-5, with 8 bases lining up with TRBD1. This CDR3 contains 14 residues. Germline-derived CDR1 and CDR2 are SGDLS and YYNGEE. The V gene end was trimmed by 4 bases and the J gene end by 4 bases; junction bases not matched to a gene: 6. The CDR3 DNA sequence: TGTGCCAGCAGCAAACAGGGGGATGGAGAGACCCAGTACTTC. It translates to CASSKQGDGETQYF.

This clone has only a few counts. The genes are TRBV27 and TRBJ2-3; a possible D gene is TRBD2 (5 bases). The germline V gene encodes CDR1 MNHEY and CDR2 SMNVEV (reference sequence). V was cut by 6 bases and J by 8 bases, with 18 bases left in between. The CDR3 runs to 14 residues. The CDR3 DNA reads as TGTGCCAGCAGCCCGAATTACGGGGTGGGTACGCAGTATTTT. This encodes CASSPNYGVGTQYF.

The chain couples TRBV29-1 to TRBJ1-4; D is uncertain. CDR1 is SQVTM and CDR2 is ANQGSEA in the germline V gene. The CDR3 has 17 residues. The germline V and J ends were trimmed by 7 bases and 4 bases, with 25 bases remaining between them. The CDR3 region is CSALQKGGPLINEKLFF. The CDR3, as DNA: TGCAGCGCCTTGCAGAAGGGAGGCCCCCTAATTAATGAAAAACTGTTTTTT.

V usage is TRBV28 and J usage is TRBJ1-2; D is unclear. Germline-derived CDR1 and CDR2 are MDHEN and SYDVKM. V was trimmed by 2 bases and J by 3 bases, leaving 7 bases between them. The CDR3 runs to 13 residues. CDR3 in DNA: TGTGCCAGCAGTTTAGGCCGTGACTATGGCTACACCTTC. This codes for CASSLGRDYGYTF.

This clone was seen only once. V gene TRBV4-3 combines with J gene TRBJ2-1; D ambiguous. The germline V gene encodes CDR1 LGHNA and CDR2 YSLEER. The ends were cut back, 1 base at V and 6 bases at J, with 10 bases in the middle. The CDR3 contains 14 residues. In nucleotides, the CDR3 is TGCGCCAGCAGCCAAGTAGTACAGACCAATGAGCAGTTCTTC. Protein: CASSQVVQTNEQFF.

V is TRBV9 and J is TRBJ2-2; 8 nucleotides match TRBD1. CDR1 is SGDLS and CDR2 is YYNGEE in the germline V gene. V gave up 3 bases and J gave up 6 bases; unmatched junction bases: 4. The CDR3 totals 14 residues. CDR3 protein: CASSAPDRAGELFF. CDR3 nucleotide sequence: TGTGCCAGCAGCGCACCGGACAGGGCCGGGGAGCTGTTTTTT.

The V call is TRBV6-6, the J call TRBJ1-1; perhaps TRBD1 as D (6 bases). This CDR3 spans 15 amino acids. CDR1 and CDR2 (germline): MNHNY, SVGAGI (reference sequence). Trimming cost V 4 bases and J 4 bases, with 16 bases left between them. The CDR3 region is CASSSARGVGTEAFF. The CDR3, as DNA: TGTGCCAGCAGTTCTGCCAGGGGAGTGGGCACTGAAGCTTTCTTT.

This clone was seen only a few times. J is TRBJ2-3 and V is TRBV13; 7 positions agree with TRBD2. With 9 bases clipped from V and 3 bases from J, the junction kept 9 bases outside the gene matches. This CDR3 comprises 14 residues. Germline V lookup: CDR1 PRHDT, CDR2 FYEKMQ (reference sequence). The CDR3 DNA is TGTGCCAGTGACCAGCGGGGAGGAACAGATACGCAGTATTTT. Residues: CASDQRGGTDTQYF.

The chain links TRBV7-6 to TRBJ1-6, with 8 bases matching TRBD1. The germline V gene has CDR1 SGHVS and CDR2 FNYEAQ. CDR3 length equals 14 residues. J was trimmed by 9 bases and V by 3 bases; bases with no gene match: 4. CDR3 residues: CASSLTGAFSPLHF. The CDR3 nucleotides are TGTGCCAGCAGCTTGACAGGGGCCTTTTCACCCCTCCACTTT.

This sequence joins TRBV18 and TRBJ2-5; weak D call: TRBD1 (5 bases). From germline, CDR1 is KGHSH and CDR2 LQKENI. This CDR3 region has 17 residues. V lost 1 base and J lost 0, with 15 bases in between. CDR3 bases: TGTGCCAGCTCACCACAATTGGGGCTCCGGAACCAAGAGACCCAGTACTTC. Encoded protein: CASSPQLGLRNQETQYF.

This clone came up once. V is TRBV2 and J is TRBJ2-1, with D possibly matching TRBD1 (6 bases). The CDR3 runs to 13 residues. Trimming took off 5 bases at V and 8 bases at J, with 13 bases between the two ends. The germline V gene encodes CDR1 SNHLY and CDR2 FYNNEI. The CDR3 DNA reads TGTGCCAGCAGTCAACAGGGAATAGATGAGCAGTTCTTC. Translating gives CASSQQGIDEQFF.

This rearrangement joins TRBV11-2 to TRBJ2-3; 10 bases align to TRBD2. Per the germline V gene, CDR1 is SGHAT and CDR2 is FQNNGV. This CDR3 has 16 amino acids. Germline trimming cut 5 bases from V and 0 bases from J; bases unmatched to any gene: 5. The CDR3 here is CASSLIAGGSTDTQYF. The CDR3 bases are TGTGCCAGCAGCCTTATAGCGGGGGGAAGCACAGATACGCAGTATTTT.

The V and J genes are TRBV7-9 and TRBJ2-1; TRBD2 is a possible D gene (6 bases). With 4 bases removed from V and 7 bases from J, the gap between germline ends came to 17 bases. Germline-derived CDR1 and CDR2 are SEHNR and FQNEAQ (reference sequence). The CDR3 runs to 15 residues. CDR3 loop: CASSSVGEAGNEQFF. For the CDR3, the DNA is TGTGCCAGCAGCTCGGTCGGGGAGGCCGGGAATGAGCAGTTCTTC.

The chain links TRBV19 to TRBJ1-2; D may be TRBD1 (6 bases). Germline CDR1 and CDR2: LNHDA and SQIVND (reference sequence). Trimming took 8 bases from V and 3 from J, leaving 22 bases between them. This CDR3 spans 16 amino acids. The CDR3 reads CASYPASQGLHYGYTF. The CDR3 region has the DNA TGTGCCAGTTACCCAGCTTCACAGGGTTTGCACTATGGCTACACCTTC.

This chain links TRBV7-6 with TRBJ1-2; 8 bases align to TRBD1. There are 17 residues in the CDR3. The ends lost 5 bases at V and 0 bases at J; junction bases unmatched: 11. Per germline, CDR1 SGHVS and CDR2 FNYEAQ. In nucleotides, the CDR3 is TGTGCCAGCAGCCCATCCGACAGGGGCCGTTCTAACTATGGCTACACCTTC. The encoded protein is CASSPSDRGRSNYGYTF.